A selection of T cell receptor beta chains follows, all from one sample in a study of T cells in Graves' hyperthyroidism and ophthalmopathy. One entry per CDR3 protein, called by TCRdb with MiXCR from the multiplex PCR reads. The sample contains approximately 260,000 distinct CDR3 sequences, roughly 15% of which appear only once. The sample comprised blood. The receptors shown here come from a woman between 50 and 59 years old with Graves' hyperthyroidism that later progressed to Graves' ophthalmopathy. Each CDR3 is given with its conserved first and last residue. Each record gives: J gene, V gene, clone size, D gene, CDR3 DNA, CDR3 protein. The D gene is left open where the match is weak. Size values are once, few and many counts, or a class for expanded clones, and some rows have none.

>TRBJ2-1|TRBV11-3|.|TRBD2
TGTGCCAGCAGCCACCTCAGGAGCGGGAGATTCTCCTACAATGAGCAGTTCTTC
CASSHLRSGRFSYNEQFF
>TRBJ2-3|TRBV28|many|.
TGTGCCAGCAGTTTATCGGAGAGATTCACAGATACGCAGTATTTT
CASSLSERFTDTQYF
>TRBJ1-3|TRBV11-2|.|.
TGTGCCAGCAGCCCGATGAACAGGGGAAACACCATATATTTT
CASSPMNRGNTIYF
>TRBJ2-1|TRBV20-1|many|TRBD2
TGCAGTGCTAGAGACAGCGGGACTTACAATGAGCAGTTCTTC
CSARDSGTYNEQFF
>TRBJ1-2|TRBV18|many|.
TGTGCCAGCTCACCAATGTCAGCCAAGGGATATGGCTACACCTTC
CASSPMSAKGYGYTF
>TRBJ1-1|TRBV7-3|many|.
TGTGCCAGCAGCATCTCCATGAACACTGAAGCTTTCTTT
CASSISMNTEAFF
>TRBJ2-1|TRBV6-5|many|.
TGTGCCAGCAGTTACCGGAGTAGGGACTACAATGAGCAGTTCTTC
CASSYRSRDYNEQFF
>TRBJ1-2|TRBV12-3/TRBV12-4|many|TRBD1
TGTGCCAGCAGTTTAGCGCGGGCAGGGGGTTTTGGCTACACCTTC
CASSLARAGGFGYTF
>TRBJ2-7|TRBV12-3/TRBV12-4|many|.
TGTGCCAGCAGTTTGTGGGGTTCCGAGCAGTACTTC
CASSLWGSEQYF
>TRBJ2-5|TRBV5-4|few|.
TGTGCCAGCAGCTCTGTAGGCCTCCCCCCAAGGGAGACCCAGTACTTC
CASSSVGLPPRETQYF
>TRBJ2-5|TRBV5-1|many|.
TGCGCCAGCACTAGGGGCAGCCAAGAGACCCAGTACTTC
CASTRGSQETQYF
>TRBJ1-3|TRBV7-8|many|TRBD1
TGTGCCAGCAGGGACAGGGGGAGCTCTGGAAACACCATATATTTT
CASRDRGSSGNTIYF
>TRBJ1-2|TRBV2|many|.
TGTGCCAGCAGATGGAGTTGGCAGCTGATTGATGGCTACACCTTC
CASRWSWQLIDGYTF
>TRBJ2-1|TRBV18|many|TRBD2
TGTGCCAGCTCACCACCGGGACTAGCGGGAAACAATGAGCAGTTCTTC
CASSPPGLAGNNEQFF
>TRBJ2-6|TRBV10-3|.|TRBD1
TGTGCCATCAGTGATTGGACAGGGGGCGGTTCTGGGGCCAACGTCCTGACTTTC
CAISDWTGGGSGANVLTF
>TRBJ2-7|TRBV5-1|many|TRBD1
TGCGCCAGCAGTTCCGCCGGACAGGCCTACGAGCAGTACTTC
CASSSAGQAYEQYF
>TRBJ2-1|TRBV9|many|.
TGTGCCAGCAGCGCCCGGGGGAATGAGCAGTTCTTC
CASSARGNEQFF
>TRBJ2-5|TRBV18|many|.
TGTGCCAGCTCGGACCAAGAGACCCAGTACTTC
CASSDQETQYF
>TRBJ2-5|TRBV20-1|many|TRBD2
TGCAGTGCTCGGCTCCTGACTAGCGCCCAAGAGACCCAGTACTTC
CSARLLTSAQETQYF
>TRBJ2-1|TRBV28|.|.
TGTGCCAGCAGTTTACCAGAAGGGGGAATCTCCTACAATGAGCAGTTCTTC
CASSLPEGGISYNEQFF
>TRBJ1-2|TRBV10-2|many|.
TGCGCCAGCAGTGGTAATCGCGGAACAGGGAGGGTGGATGGCTACACCTTC
CASSGNRGTGRVDGYTF
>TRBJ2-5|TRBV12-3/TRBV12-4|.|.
TGTGCCAGCAGTTTAAGATCGGAGACCCAGTACTTC
CASSLRSETQYF
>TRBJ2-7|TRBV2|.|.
TGTGCCAGCGAGGGGACCTACGAGCAGTACTTC
CASEGTYEQYF
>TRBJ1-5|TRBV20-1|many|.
TGCAGTGCTAGAGGCGGAGGGGGACAGCCCCAGCATTTT
CSARGGGGQPQHF
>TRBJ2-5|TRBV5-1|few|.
TGCGCCAGCAGCTTGACGACTAGCCAAGAGACCCAGTACTTC
CASSLTTSQETQYF
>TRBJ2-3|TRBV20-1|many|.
TGCAGTGCTAGGACGAGAGGCCCCGCAGATACGCAGTATTTT
CSARTRGPADTQYF
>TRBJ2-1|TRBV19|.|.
TGTGCCAGTAGGAACACCACCCGCGGGGTAGTGCCCTACAATGAGCAGTTCTTC
CASRNTTRGVVPYNEQFF
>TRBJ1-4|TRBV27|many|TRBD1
TGTGCCAGCAGTTCCTTCGGACAGGGGGCAACTAATGAAAAACTGTTTTTT
CASSSFGQGATNEKLFF
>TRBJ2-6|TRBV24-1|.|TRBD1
TGTGCCACCAGTGGACAGGGCTCTGGGGCCAACGTCCTGACTTTC
CATSGQGSGANVLTF
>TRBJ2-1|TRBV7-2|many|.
TGTGCCAGCAGCCCCGGAGGCTCCTACAATGAGCAGTTCTTC
CASSPGGSYNEQFF
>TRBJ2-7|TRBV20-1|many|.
TGCAGTGCCGGGGATAGCGGAGCCTACGAGCAGTACTTC
CSAGDSGAYEQYF
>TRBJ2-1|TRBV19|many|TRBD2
TGTGCCAGTAGTATAAGGTCAGGTGGTAGCGGGGCTTTCAATGAGCAGTTCTTC
CASSIRSGGSGAFNEQFF
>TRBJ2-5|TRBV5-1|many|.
TGCGCCAGCAGCATGGCAGTCGAAGAGACCCAGTACTTC
CASSMAVEETQYF
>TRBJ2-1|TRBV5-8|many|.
TGTGCCAGCAGCTGGGACTTATACAATGAGCAGTTCTTC
CASSWDLYNEQFF
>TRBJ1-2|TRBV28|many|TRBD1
TGTGCCAGCAGTTTAATGGACAGGGGTGGCTATGGCTACACCTTC
CASSLMDRGGYGYTF
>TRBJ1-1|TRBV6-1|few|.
TGTGCCAGCAGTGAAGGAGCCCGGAGCACTGAAGCTTTCTTT
CASSEGARSTEAFF
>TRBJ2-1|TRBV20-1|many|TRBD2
TGCAGTGCTAGCGGGAGGGCCTTTGAGCAGTTCTTC
CSASGRAFEQFF
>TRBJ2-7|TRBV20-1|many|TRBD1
TGCAGTGCTAGGCCCGGACAGGGGGCCCACGAGCAGTACTTC
CSARPGQGAHEQYF
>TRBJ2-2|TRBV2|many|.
TGTGCCAGCACCGTTGAACGGGGCGGGGAGCTGTTTTTT
CASTVERGGELFF
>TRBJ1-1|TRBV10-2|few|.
TGCGCCAGCAGTGAACTACGGCAAGCTTTCTTT
CASSELRQAFF
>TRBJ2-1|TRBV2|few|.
TGTGCCAGCAGTGAAGCGGGAGAGGGTGAGCAGTTCTTC
CASSEAGEGEQFF
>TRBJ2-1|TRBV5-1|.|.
TGCGTCAGCACCGCGAGGGTCCAAACGCTTAATGAGCAGTTCTTC
CVSTARVQTLNEQFF
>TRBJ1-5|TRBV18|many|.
TGTGCCAGCTCATGGGTTAAGGATCATCAGCCCCAGCATTTT
CASSWVKDHQPQHF
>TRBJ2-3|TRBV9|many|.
TGTGCCAGCAGCGTAGCCGGCAGGGGCACAGATACGCAGTATTTT
CASSVAGRGTDTQYF
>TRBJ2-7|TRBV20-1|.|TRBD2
TGCAGTACTTTGGATAGCGGGGGTTTCGGCGAGCAGTACTTC
CSTLDSGGFGEQYF
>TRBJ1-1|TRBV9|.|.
TGTGCCAGCAGCGCTGACGGCTACTCGGACACTGAAGCTTTCTTT
CASSADGYSDTEAFF
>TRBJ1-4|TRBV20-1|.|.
TGCAGTGCCCCCTCAGGACCTACTAATGAAAAACTGTTTTTT
CSAPSGPTNEKLFF
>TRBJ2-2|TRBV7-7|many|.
TGTGCTAGCAGGCGGACAGACACCGGGGAGCTGTTTTTT
CASRRTDTGELFF
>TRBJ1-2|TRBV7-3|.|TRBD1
TGTGCCGGCAGCCACCGGGACAGCAACAACTATGGCTACACCTTC
CAGSHRDSNNYGYTF
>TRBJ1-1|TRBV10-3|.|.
TGTGCCATCAGTGAGTCCGAACTGAGGAACACTGAAGCTTTCTTT
CAISESELRNTEAFF
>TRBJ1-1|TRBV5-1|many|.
TGCGCCAGCAGGACAGGCCTGAACACTGAAGCTTTCTTT
CASRTGLNTEAFF
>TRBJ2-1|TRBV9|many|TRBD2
TGTGCCAGCATCGCCGGACCTAGCGGGAGCATCGATGAGCAGTTCTTC
CASIAGPSGSIDEQFF
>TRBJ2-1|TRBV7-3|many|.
TGTGCCAGCAGCTTCGGAGTAGCTGGGAGCTCCTACAATGAGCAGTTCTTC
CASSFGVAGSSYNEQFF
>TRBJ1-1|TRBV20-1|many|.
TGCAGGGCCACCTCCGGGGGCACGAACACTGAAGCTTTCTTT
CRATSGGTNTEAFF
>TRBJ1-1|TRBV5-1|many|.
TGCGCCAGCAGCAATTGGGCCGGGAACACTGAAGCTTTCTTT
CASSNWAGNTEAFF
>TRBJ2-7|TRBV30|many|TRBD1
TGTGCCTGGAGGAGACAGGGGGACGCCTACGAGCAGTACTTC
CAWRRQGDAYEQYF
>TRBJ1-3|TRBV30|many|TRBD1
TGTGCCTGGAGTCACGGACAGGGGACCCTCTCTGGAAACACCATATATTTT
CAWSHGQGTLSGNTIYF
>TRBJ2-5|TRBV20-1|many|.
TGCAGTGCTGTGGGATATGAGACCCAGTACTTC
CSAVGYETQYF
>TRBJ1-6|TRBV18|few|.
TGTGCCAGCTCACCGTACGAATCCAGGGCGGGGGATTCACCCCTCCACTTT
CASSPYESRAGDSPLHF
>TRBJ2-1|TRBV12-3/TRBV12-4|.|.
TGTGCCAGCAGTTTAGTAACCTACAATGAGCAGTTCTTC
CASSLVTYNEQFF